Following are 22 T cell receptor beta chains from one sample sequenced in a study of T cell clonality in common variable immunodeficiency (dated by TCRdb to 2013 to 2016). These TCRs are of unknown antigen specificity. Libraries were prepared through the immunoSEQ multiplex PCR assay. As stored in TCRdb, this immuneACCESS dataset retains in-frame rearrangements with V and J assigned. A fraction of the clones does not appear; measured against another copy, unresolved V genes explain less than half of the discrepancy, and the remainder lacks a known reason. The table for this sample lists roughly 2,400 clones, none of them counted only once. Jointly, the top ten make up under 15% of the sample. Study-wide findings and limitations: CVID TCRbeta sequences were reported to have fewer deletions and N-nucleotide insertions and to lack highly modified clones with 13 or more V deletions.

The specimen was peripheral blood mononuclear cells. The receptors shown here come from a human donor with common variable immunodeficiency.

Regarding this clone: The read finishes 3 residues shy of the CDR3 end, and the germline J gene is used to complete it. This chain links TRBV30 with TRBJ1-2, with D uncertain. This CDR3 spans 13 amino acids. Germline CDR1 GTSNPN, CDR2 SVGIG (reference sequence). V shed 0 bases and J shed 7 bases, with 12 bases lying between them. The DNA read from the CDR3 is TGTGCCTGGAGTGTAAGTCAGGCGGGTGGC. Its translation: CAWSVSQAGG. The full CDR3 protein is CAWSVSQAGGYTF.

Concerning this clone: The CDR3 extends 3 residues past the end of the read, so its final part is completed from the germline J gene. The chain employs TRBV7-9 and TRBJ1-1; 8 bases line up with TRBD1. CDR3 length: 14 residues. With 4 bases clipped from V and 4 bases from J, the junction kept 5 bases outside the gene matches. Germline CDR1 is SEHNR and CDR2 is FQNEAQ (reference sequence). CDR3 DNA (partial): TGTGCCAGCAGCTCGCAGGGGGCTGGCACTGAA. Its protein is CASSSQGAGTE. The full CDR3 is CASSSQGAGTEAFF.

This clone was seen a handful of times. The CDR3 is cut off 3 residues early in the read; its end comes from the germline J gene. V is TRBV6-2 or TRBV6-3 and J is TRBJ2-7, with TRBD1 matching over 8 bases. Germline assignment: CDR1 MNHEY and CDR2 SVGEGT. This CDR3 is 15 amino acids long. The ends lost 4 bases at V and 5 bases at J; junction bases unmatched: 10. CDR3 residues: CASSSRRTGLNEQYF. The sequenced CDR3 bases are TGTGCCAGCAGTTCGCGGAGGACAGGGTTAAACGAG.

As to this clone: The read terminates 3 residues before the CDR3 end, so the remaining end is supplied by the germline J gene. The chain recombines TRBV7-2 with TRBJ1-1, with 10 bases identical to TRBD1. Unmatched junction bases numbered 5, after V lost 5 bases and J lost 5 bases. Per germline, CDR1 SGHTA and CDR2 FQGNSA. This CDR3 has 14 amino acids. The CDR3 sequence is CASSQDRGRTEAFF. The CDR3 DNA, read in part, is TGTGCCAGCAGCCAGGACAGGGGGAGGACTGAA.

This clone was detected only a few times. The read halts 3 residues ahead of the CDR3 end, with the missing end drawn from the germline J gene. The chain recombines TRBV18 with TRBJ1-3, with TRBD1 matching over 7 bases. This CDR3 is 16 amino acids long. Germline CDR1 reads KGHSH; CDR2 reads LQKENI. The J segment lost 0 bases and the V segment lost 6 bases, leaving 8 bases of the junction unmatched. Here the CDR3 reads CASSHGQANSGNTIYF. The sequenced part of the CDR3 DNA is TGTGCCAGCTCGCATGGACAGGCCAACTCTGGAAACACC.

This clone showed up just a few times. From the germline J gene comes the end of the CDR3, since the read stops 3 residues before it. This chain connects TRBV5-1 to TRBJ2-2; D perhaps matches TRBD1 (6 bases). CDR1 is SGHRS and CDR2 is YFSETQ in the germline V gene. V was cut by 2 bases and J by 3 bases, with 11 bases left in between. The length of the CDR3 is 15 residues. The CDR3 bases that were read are TGCGCCAGCAGCTTTAGGACAGACTACACCGGGGAG. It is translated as CASSFRTDYTGE. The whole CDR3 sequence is CASSFRTDYTGELFF.

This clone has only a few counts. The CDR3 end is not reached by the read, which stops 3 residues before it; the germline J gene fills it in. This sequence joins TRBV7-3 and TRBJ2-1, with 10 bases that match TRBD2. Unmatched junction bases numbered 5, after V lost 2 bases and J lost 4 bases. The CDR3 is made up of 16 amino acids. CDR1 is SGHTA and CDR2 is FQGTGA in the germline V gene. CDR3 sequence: CASSLFPTSGYNEQFF. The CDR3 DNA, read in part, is TGTGCCAGCAGCTTATTTCCGACTAGCGGGTACAATGAG.

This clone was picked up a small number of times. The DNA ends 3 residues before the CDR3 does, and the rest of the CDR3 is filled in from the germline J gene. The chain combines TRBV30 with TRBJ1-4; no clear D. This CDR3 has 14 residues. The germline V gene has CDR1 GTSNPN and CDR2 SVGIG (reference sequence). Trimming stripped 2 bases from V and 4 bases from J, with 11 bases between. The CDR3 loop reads CAWSTHRGNEKLFF. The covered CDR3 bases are TGTGCCTGGAGTACCCACCGCGGTAATGAAAAA.

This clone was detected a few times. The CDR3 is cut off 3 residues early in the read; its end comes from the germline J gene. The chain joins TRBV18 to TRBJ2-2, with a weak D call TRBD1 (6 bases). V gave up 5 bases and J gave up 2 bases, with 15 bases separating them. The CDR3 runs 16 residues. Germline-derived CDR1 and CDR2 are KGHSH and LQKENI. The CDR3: CASSIYRVANTGELFF. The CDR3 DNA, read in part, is TGTGCCAGCTCAATCTACAGGGTCGCTAACACCGGGGAG.

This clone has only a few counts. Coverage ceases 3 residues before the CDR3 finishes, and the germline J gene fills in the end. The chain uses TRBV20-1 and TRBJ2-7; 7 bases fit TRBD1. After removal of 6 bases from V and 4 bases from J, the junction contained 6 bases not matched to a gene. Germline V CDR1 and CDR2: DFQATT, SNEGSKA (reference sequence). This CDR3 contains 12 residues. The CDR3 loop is CSAEGQPYEQYF. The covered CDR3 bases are TGCAGTGCCGAGGGACAGCCGTACGAG.

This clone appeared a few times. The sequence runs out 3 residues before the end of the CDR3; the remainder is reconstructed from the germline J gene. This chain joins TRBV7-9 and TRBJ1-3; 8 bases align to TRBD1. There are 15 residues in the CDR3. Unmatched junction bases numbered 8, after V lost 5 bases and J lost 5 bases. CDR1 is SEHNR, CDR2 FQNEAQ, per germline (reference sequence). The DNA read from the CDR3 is TGTGCCAGCAGCAGGGGACAGGAATTAAGAAACACC. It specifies CASSRGQELRNT. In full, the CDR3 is CASSRGQELRNTIYF.

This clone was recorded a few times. The CDR3 is CASSAAGQGNSPLHF. The CDR3 DNA, read in part, is TGTGCCAGCTCCGCCGCAGGACAGGGTAATTCACCC. The rearrangement uses TRBV18 and TRBJ1-6, with 8 bases identical to TRBD1. The read falls 3 residues short of the CDR3 end, and the missing part is taken from the germline J gene. This CDR3 is 15 amino acids long. J lost 6 bases, V lost 6 bases, and 7 bases had no gene match. Germline values: CDR1 KGHSH, CDR2 LQKENI.

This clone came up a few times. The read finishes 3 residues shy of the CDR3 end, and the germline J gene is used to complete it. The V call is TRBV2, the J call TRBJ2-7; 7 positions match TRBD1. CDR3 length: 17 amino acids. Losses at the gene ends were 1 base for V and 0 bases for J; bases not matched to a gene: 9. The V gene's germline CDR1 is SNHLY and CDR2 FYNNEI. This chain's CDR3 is CASSEGRATGLSYEQYF. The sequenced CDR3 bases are TGTGCCAGCAGTGAAGGGCGTGCGACAGGGCTCTCCTACGAG. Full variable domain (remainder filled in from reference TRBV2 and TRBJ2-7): EPEVTQTPSHQVTQMGQEVILRCVPISNHLYFYWYRQILGQKVEFLVSFYNNEISEKSEIFDDQFSVERPDGSNFTLKIRSTKLEDSAMYFCASSEGRATGLSYEQYFGPGTRLTVT.

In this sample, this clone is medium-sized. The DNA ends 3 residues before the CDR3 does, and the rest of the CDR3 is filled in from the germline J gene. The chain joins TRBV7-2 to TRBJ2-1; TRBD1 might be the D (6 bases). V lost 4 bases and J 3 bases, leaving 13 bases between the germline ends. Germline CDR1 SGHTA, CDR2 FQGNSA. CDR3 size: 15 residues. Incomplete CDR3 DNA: TGTGCCAGCAGCTCAGTACAGGGACGCTACAATGAG. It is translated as CASSSVQGRYNE. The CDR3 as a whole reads CASSSVQGRYNEQFF.

CDR3 amino acids: CASSSNLPLDASYEQYF. CDR3 bases read: TGTGCCAGCAGCTCTAATCTACCGCTAGACGCGTCCTACGAG. V is TRBV7-6 and J is TRBJ2-7; D gene uncertain. The read ends 3 residues shy of where the CDR3 ends; the end is completed using the germline J gene. The CDR3 sequence is 17 residues long. The V end was cut by 4 bases, the J end by 1 base, with 20 bases between. CDR1 SGHVS and CDR2 FNYEAQ come from the germline V gene.

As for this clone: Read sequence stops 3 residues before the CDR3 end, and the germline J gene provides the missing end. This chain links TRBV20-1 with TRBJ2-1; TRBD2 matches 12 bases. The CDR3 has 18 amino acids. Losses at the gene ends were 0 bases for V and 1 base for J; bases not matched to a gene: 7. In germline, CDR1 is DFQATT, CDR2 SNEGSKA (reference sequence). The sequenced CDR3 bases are TGCAGTGCTAGAGACCCCCTAGCGGGGGGGACTTCCTACAATGAG. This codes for CSARDPLAGGTSYNE. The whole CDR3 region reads CSARDPLAGGTSYNEQFF.

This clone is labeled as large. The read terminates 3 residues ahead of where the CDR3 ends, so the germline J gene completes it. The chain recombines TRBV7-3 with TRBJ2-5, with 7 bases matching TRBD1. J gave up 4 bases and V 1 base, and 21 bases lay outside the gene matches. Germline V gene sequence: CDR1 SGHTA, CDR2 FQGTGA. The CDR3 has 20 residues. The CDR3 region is CASSLMIPSRGWSLGETQYF. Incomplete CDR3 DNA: TGTGCCAGCAGCTTAATGATCCCTTCCAGGGGGTGGTCGTTGGGAGAGACC.

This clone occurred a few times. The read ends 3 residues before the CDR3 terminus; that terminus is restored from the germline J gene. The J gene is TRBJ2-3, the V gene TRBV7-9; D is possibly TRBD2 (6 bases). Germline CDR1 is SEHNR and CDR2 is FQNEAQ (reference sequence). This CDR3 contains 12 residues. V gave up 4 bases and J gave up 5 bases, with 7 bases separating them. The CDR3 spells CASSSGGDTQYF. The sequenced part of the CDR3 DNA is TGTGCCAGCAGCTCCGGGGGAGATACG.

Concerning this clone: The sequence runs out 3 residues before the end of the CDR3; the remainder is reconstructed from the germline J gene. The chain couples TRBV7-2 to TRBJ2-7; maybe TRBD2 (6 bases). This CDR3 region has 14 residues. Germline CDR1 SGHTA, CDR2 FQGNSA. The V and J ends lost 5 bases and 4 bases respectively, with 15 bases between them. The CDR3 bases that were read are TGTGCCAGCAGCCAGGACGGGGGTAATTACGAG. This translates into CASSQDGGNYE. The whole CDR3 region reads CASSQDGGNYEQYF.

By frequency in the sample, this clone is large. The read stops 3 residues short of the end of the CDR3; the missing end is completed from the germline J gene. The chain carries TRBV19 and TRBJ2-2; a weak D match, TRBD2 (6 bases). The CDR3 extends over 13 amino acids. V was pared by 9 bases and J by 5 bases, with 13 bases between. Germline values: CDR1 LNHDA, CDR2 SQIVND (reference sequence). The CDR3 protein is CASGGTGTGELFF. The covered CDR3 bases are TGTGCCAGCGGGGGAACCGGGACCGGGGAG.

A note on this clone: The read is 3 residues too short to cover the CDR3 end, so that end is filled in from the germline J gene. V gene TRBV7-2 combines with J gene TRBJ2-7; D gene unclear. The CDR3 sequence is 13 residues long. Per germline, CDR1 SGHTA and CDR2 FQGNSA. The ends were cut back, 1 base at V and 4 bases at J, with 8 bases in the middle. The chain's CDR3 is CASSLESSYEQYF. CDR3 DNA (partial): TGTGCCAGCAGCTTAGAGAGCTCGTACGAG. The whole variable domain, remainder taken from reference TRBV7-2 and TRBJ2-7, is GAGVSQSPSNKVTEKGKDVELRCDPISGHTALYWYRQSLGQGLEFLIYFQGNSAPDKSGLPSDRFSAERTGGSVSTLTIQRTQQEDSAVYLCASSLESSYEQYFGPGTRLTVT.

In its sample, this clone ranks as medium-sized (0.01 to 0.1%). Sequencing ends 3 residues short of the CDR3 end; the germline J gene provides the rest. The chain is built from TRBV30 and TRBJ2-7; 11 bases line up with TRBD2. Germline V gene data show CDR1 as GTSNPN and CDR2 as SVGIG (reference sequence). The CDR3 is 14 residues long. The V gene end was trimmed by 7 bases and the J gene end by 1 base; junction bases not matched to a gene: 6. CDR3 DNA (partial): TGTGCCTCCAGGCGACTAGCGGGATCCTACGAG. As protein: CASRRLAGSYE. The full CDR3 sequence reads CASRRLAGSYEQYF.